These T cell receptor beta chains were read from a single sample in a study of Graves' ophthalmopathy and Graves' hyperthyroidism. TCRdb independently ran MiXCR on the multiplex PCR reads; one entry per CDR3 protein. The table shows 300,000 to 350,000 distinct CDR3 sequences, with around a sixth occurring only once. The sequenced material came from peripheral blood. These receptors were taken from an adult man with Graves' ophthalmopathy. The CDR3 runs from the conserved cysteine through the conserved F or W.

TRBV7-2 CASSPDRASNNSPLHF
TRBV24-1 CATSDFLRTGRSSTEAFF
TRBV12-3/TRBV12-4 CASSSTRPGRRNTEAFF
TRBV5-1 CASSLPSGLTYEQYF
TRBV28 CASSPSTGADQPQHF
TRBV3-1 CASSQVLSAKGGYTF
TRBV6-5 CASRGDRVMGETQYF
TRBV4-1 CASSQEGYLNTEAFF
TRBV18 CASSRGGPAYEQYF
TRBV20-1 CSASLGNTIYF
TRBV7-9 CASSFLQGTEAEAFF
TRBV15 CATSRDGGSHTEAFF
TRBV6-5 CASSYRWEAFF
TRBV29-1 CSVESGVGGNTIYF
TRBV19 CASSMGLSNTEAFF